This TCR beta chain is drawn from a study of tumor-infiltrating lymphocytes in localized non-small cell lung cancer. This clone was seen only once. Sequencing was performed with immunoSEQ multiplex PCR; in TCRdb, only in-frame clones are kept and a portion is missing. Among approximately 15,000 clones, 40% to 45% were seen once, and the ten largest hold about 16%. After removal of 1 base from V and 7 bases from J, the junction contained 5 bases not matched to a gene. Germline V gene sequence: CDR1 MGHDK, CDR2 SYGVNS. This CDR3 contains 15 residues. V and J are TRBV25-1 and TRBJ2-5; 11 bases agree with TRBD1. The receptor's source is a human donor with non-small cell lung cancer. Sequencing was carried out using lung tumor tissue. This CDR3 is CASSESGTGGVTQYF. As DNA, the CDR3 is TGTGCCAGCAGTGAATCCGGGACAGGGGGAGTGACCCAGTACTTC.